These T cell receptor beta chains were read from a single sample in a study of blood T cell repertoires in COVID-19. Sequencing was performed with immunoSEQ multiplex PCR; in TCRdb, only in-frame clones are kept and a portion is missing. The data hold some 300,000 clones, with more than 70% observed a single time. Sequenced: PBMCs or T cells enriched from blood (not recorded which). These receptors originate from a woman between 55 and 75 years old in a cohort exposed to, infected with or recovered from COVID-19 (not recorded which). Each CDR3 is given with its conserved first and last residue. The D gene is left open where the match is weak. For some rows the clone size is stated as once, few or many, or as a class when expanded; others skip it.

cdr3_length: 14; j_call: TRBJ2-3; d_call: TRBD2; clone_size: NA; v_call: TRBV27; cdr3_aa: CASSATSGSRSQYF; cdr3_nt: TGTGCCAGCAGTGCGACTAGCGGGAGTCGGTCGCAGTATTTT
cdr3_length: 12; j_call: TRBJ1-1; d_call: NA; clone_size: NA; v_call: TRBV6-5; cdr3_aa: CASSYLGLEAFF; cdr3_nt: TGTGCCAGCAGTTACTTGGGGCTTGAGGCTTTCTTT
cdr3_length: 15; j_call: TRBJ1-5; d_call: NA; clone_size: few; v_call: TRBV6-2/TRBV6-3; cdr3_aa: CASRPTGGVVQPQHF; cdr3_nt: TGTGCCAGCAGACCTACAGGAGGGGTCGTTCAGCCCCAGCATTTT
cdr3_length: 13; j_call: TRBJ1-5; d_call: NA; clone_size: NA; v_call: TRBV12-3/TRBV12-4; cdr3_aa: CASSPHSNQPQHF; cdr3_nt: TGTGCCAGCAGTCCCCATAGCAATCAGCCCCAGCATTTT
cdr3_length: 15; j_call: TRBJ2-5; d_call: TRBD1; clone_size: once; v_call: TRBV14; cdr3_aa: CASSRLQGRQETQYF; cdr3_nt: TGTGCCAGCAGCCGCCTACAGGGGCGTCAAGAGACCCAGTACTTC
cdr3_length: 13; j_call: TRBJ2-3; d_call: NA; clone_size: NA; v_call: TRBV11-3; cdr3_aa: CASSLIRGDTQYF; cdr3_nt: TGTGCCAGCAGCTTAATCCGGGGAGATACGCAGTATTTT
cdr3_length: 13; j_call: TRBJ2-7; d_call: NA; clone_size: NA; v_call: TRBV28; cdr3_aa: CASSPFQGYEQYF; cdr3_nt: TGTGCCAGCAGTCCCTTTCAGGGCTACGAGCAGTACTTC
cdr3_length: 15; j_call: TRBJ2-7; d_call: TRBD1; clone_size: NA; v_call: TRBV27; cdr3_aa: CASSAPGQSSYEQYF; cdr3_nt: TGTGCCAGCAGTGCCCCGGGACAGAGCTCCTACGAGCAGTACTTC
cdr3_length: 12; j_call: TRBJ2-7; d_call: NA; clone_size: NA; v_call: TRBV7-8; cdr3_aa: CASSPTPYEQYF; cdr3_nt: TGTGCCAGCAGCCCCACTCCTTACGAGCAGTACTTC
cdr3_length: 12; j_call: TRBJ2-7; d_call: NA; clone_size: NA; v_call: TRBV6-5; cdr3_aa: CASNPTAYEQYF; cdr3_nt: TGTGCCAGCAACCCGACAGCCTACGAGCAGTACTTC
cdr3_length: 16; j_call: TRBJ2-1; d_call: TRBD2; clone_size: NA; v_call: TRBV29-1; cdr3_aa: CSAHLLSGSSYNEQFF; cdr3_nt: TGCAGCGCGCATCTCCTTAGCGGGAGCTCCTACAATGAGCAGTTCTTC
cdr3_length: 15; j_call: TRBJ2-7; d_call: NA; clone_size: NA; v_call: TRBV4-1; cdr3_aa: CASSQVFWSSYEQYF; cdr3_nt: TGCGCCAGCAGCCAAGTGTTCTGGAGCTCCTACGAGCAGTACTTC
cdr3_length: 16; j_call: TRBJ1-4; d_call: TRBD1; clone_size: NA; v_call: TRBV5-6; cdr3_aa: CASSFVTGGEREKLFF; cdr3_nt: TGTGCCAGCAGCTTCGTGACAGGGGGCGAGAGGGAAAAACTGTTTTTT
cdr3_length: 19; j_call: TRBJ2-7; d_call: NA; clone_size: NA; v_call: TRBV7-4; cdr3_aa: CASSLDSQGTIISSYEQYF; cdr3_nt: TGTGCCAGCAGCTTAGACAGCCAGGGGACCATCATTAGCTCCTACGAGCAGTACTTC
cdr3_length: 14; j_call: TRBJ2-7; d_call: TRBD1; clone_size: NA; v_call: TRBV7-2; cdr3_aa: CASSLGQGPLEQYF; cdr3_nt: TGTGCCAGCAGCTTGGGACAGGGCCCTCTCGAGCAGTACTTC
cdr3_length: 15; j_call: TRBJ2-1; d_call: NA; clone_size: few; v_call: TRBV4-1; cdr3_aa: CASSPRSKPNNEQFF; cdr3_nt: TGCGCCAGCAGCCCGCGATCCAAGCCTAACAATGAGCAGTTCTTC
cdr3_length: 15; j_call: TRBJ2-2; d_call: TRBD1; clone_size: NA; v_call: TRBV9; cdr3_aa: CASSVAGTATGELFF; cdr3_nt: TGTGCCAGCAGCGTAGCCGGGACAGCCACCGGGGAGCTGTTTTTT
cdr3_length: 14; j_call: TRBJ1-6; d_call: NA; clone_size: NA; v_call: TRBV9; cdr3_aa: CASSLDRHYSPLHF; cdr3_nt: TGTGCCAGCAGCTTGGACAGACATTATTCACCCCTCCACTTT
cdr3_length: 14; j_call: TRBJ1-3; d_call: TRBD1; clone_size: few; v_call: TRBV2; cdr3_aa: CASSDVRGTNTIYF; cdr3_nt: TGTGCCAGCAGTGATGTCAGGGGGACAAACACCATATATTTT
cdr3_length: 14; j_call: TRBJ1-1; d_call: TRBD1; clone_size: NA; v_call: TRBV7-2; cdr3_aa: CASSVPGQGMKAFF; cdr3_nt: TGTGCCAGCAGCGTACCGGGACAGGGGATGAAGGCTTTCTTT
cdr3_length: 13; j_call: TRBJ1-2; d_call: TRBD1; clone_size: NA; v_call: TRBV6-5; cdr3_aa: CASRPQGANGYTF; cdr3_nt: TGTGCCAGCAGACCACAGGGGGCTAATGGCTACACCTTC
cdr3_length: 16; j_call: TRBJ2-2; d_call: TRBD2; clone_size: NA; v_call: TRBV9; cdr3_aa: CASSVALAGDTGELFF; cdr3_nt: TGTGCCAGCAGCGTAGCTCTAGCGGGGGACACCGGGGAGCTGTTTTTT
cdr3_length: 13; j_call: TRBJ2-1; d_call: TRBD2; clone_size: NA; v_call: TRBV9; cdr3_aa: CASSVLSGNEQFF; cdr3_nt: TGTGCCAGCAGCGTCCTTAGCGGGAATGAGCAGTTCTTC
cdr3_length: 16; j_call: TRBJ2-1; d_call: TRBD1; clone_size: NA; v_call: TRBV5-4; cdr3_aa: CASSPLDRDLYNEQFF; cdr3_nt: TGTGCCAGCAGCCCCCTCGACAGGGACCTCTACAATGAGCAGTTCTTC
cdr3_length: 14; j_call: TRBJ1-1; d_call: TRBD1; clone_size: NA; v_call: TRBV9; cdr3_aa: CASSATGAGTEAFF; cdr3_nt: TGTGCCAGCAGCGCGACAGGGGCTGGCACTGAAGCTTTCTTT